This passage covers 28 T cell receptor beta chains from one sample sequenced in a study of regulatory T cells in long-lasting Graves disease. iRepertoire HTBI primers and Arm-PCR of CDR3 regions built TCR beta libraries. TCRdb reprocessed the multiplex PCR reads with MiXCR, giving one entry per CDR3 protein. The repertoire has 500,000 or so distinct CDR3 sequences, 15% to 20% of them found once; the top ten carry approximately 25%. Described time point: newly diagnosed GD, antithyroid drugs for less than 3 months. The TCR library used RNA extracted from PBMCs. The same sample was also studied in work on T cells in Graves' hyperthyroidism and ophthalmopathy.

The sequenced sample was peripheral blood mononuclear cells (PBMCs), obtained at new diagnosis, from a patient treated with antithyroid drugs. Receptors were obtained from a woman aged 35 to 59 with Graves disease.

The chain combines TRBV3-1 with TRBJ1-2, with TRBD1 identical over 7 bases. The CDR3 runs to 13 residues. Germline lookup yields CDR1 LGHDT and CDR2 YNNKEL (reference sequence). V shed 3 bases, J shed 6 bases, and the junction held 4 bases outside the gene matches. The CDR3, as DNA: TGTGCCAGCAGCCATCGACAGGGTCATGGCTACACCTTC. Amino acid sequence: CASSHRQGHGYTF.

This clonotype came up many times. This chain uses TRBV11-3 with TRBJ2-1, with D possibly TRBD2 on 6 matching bases. Germline V gene sequence: CDR1 SGHNT, CDR2 YENEEA. V lost 0 bases to trimming and J lost 8 bases, with 14 bases between them. The CDR3 loop spans 15 amino acids. Here the CDR3 reads CASSLEGRREYEQFF. In DNA, the CDR3 is TGTGCCAGCAGCTTAGAGGGGCGGAGGGAGTATGAGCAGTTCTTC.

Comments on this clonotype: This may arise from a read error, as a much more abundant clone is one base away. This rearrangement joins TRBV12-3 or TRBV12-4 to TRBJ2-1, with TRBD2 matching over 10 bases. V lost 5 bases and J lost 3; bases outside the gene matches: 4. The CDR3 runs to 15 residues. CDR3 DNA: TGTGCCAGCAGTAAAGGACTAGCGGACTACAATGAGCAGTTCTTC. It yields the protein CASSKGLADYNEQFF.

This chain connects TRBV9 to TRBJ1-5; D ambiguous. The CDR3 contains 15 residues. Between the trimmed V and J ends, which lost 0 bases and 4 bases, there was a span of 11 bases. Germline assignment: CDR1 SGDLS and CDR2 YYNGEE. CDR3 protein: CASSVGAGANQPQHF. For the CDR3, the DNA is TGTGCCAGCAGCGTAGGGGCGGGAGCTAATCAGCCCCAGCATTTT.

The chain links TRBV18 to TRBJ1-1; no firm D call. The CDR3 totals 15 residues. Trimming took 6 bases from V and 4 from J, leaving 18 bases between them. Germline CDR1 and CDR2: KGHSH and LQKENI. CDR3: CASSIQNLGGTEAFF. The CDR3 bases are TGTGCCAGCTCCATACAGAACCTTGGCGGCACTGAAGCTTTCTTT.

The table lists this clonotype with a few counts. The rearrangement links TRBV7-2 to TRBJ1-2, with unresolved D. CDR1 and CDR2 (germline): SGHTA, FQGNSA. Trimming cost V 3 bases and J 4 bases, with 9 bases left between them. CDR3 length equals 13 residues. The CDR3 loop is CASSFGESYGYTF. The CDR3 nucleotides are TGTGCCAGCAGCTTTGGGGAATCCTATGGCTACACCTTC.

This clonotype came up many times. The rearrangement joins TRBV11-3 to TRBJ2-7; TRBD2 matches 7 bases. The CDR3 extends over 13 amino acids. Germline V gene lookup returns CDR1 SGHNT and CDR2 YENEEA. The junction had 1 base not matched to a gene; V was cut back by 0 bases and J by 5 bases. The CDR3 DNA is TGTGCCAGCAGCTTAGAGGCGGGGGACGAGCAGTACTTC. It is translated as CASSLEAGDEQYF.

This clonotype was detected many times. The chain couples TRBV6-1 to TRBJ1-6, with a tentative D call TRBD1 (6 bases). CDR1 and CDR2 from the germline V gene are MNHNS and SASEGT. This CDR3 region has 16 residues. Trimming left V 7 bases short and J 5 bases short, with 18 bases between. In DNA, the CDR3 is TGTGCCAGCACCCGCAATCCGGACAGCGATAATTCACCCCTCCACTTT. Translated, it gives CASTRNPDSDNSPLHF.

The rearrangement links TRBV27 to TRBJ2-7; perhaps D is TRBD1 or TRBD2 (5 bases each). The CDR3 has 14 residues. Trimming shortened V by 7 bases and J by 0 bases, and 13 bases separated the two germline ends. Germline V CDR1 and CDR2: MNHEY, SMNVEV (reference sequence). The CDR3 DNA reads as TGTGCCAGCATGGGGTGGGGGAGCTCCTACGAGCAGTACTTC. This encodes CASMGWGSSYEQYF.

V gene TRBV7-9 combines with J gene TRBJ2-6, with D hard to call. CDR3 size: 17 residues. The germline V and J ends were trimmed by 1 base and 4 bases, with 14 bases remaining between them. Germline V gene sequence: CDR1 SEHNR, CDR2 FQNEAQ (reference sequence). This CDR3 reads CASSLVVFSRGANVLTF. The CDR3 nucleotides read TGTGCCAGCAGCTTAGTGGTGTTTTCGCGCGGGGCCAACGTCCTGACTTTC.

This clonotype showed up just a few times. A single base separates this from a much larger clone, so it may be a read error. V and J are TRBV2 and TRBJ1-1, with D uncertain. V lost 8 bases and J lost 3, with 16 bases in between. The CDR3 totals 14 residues. Germline V gene data show CDR1 as SNHLY and CDR2 as FYNNEI. The CDR3 spells CASDDRGMDTEAFF. CDR3 coding DNA: TGTGCCAGCGACGACCGAGGGATGGACACTGAAGCTTTCTTT.

This clonotype has ten or more counts. The V call is TRBV20-1, the J call TRBJ1-2, with D perhaps TRBD1 (5 bases). The CDR3 runs to 15 residues. Trimming stripped 5 bases from V and 6 bases from J, with 22 bases between. Germline CDR1 DFQATT, CDR2 SNEGSKA (reference sequence). The CDR3 is CSAPGYGGDGNGYTF. The CDR3 DNA reads as TGCAGTGCTCCGGGGTATGGGGGGGATGGCAATGGCTACACCTTC.

Many counts were recorded for this clonotype. The chain is built from TRBV24-1 and TRBJ2-1; D is perhaps TRBD2 (5 bases). Per the germline V gene, CDR1 is KGHDR and CDR2 is SFDVKD. This CDR3 has 12 residues. V gave up 5 bases and J gave up 5 bases, with 6 bases separating them. The CDR3 is CATSGGNNEQFF. The CDR3 bases are TGTGCCACCAGTGGAGGGAACAATGAGCAGTTCTTC.

The J gene is TRBJ2-5, the V gene TRBV19, with 10 bases lining up with TRBD2. Germline-derived CDR1 and CDR2 are LNHDA and SQIVND (reference sequence). This CDR3 is built from 15 residues. After removal of 3 bases from V and 11 bases from J, the junction contained 12 bases not matched to a gene. CDR3 DNA sequence: TGTGCCAGTAGTATTAGAGCGGGGGGGCGGGGTGAGCAGTACTTC. Its translation is CASSIRAGGRGEQYF. Full variable domain (outside the CDR3, taken from reference TRBV19 and TRBJ2-5): DGGITQSPKYLFRKEGQNVTLSCEQNLNHDAMYWYRQDPGQGLRLIYYSQIVNDFQKGDIAEGYSVSREKKESFPLTVTSAQKNPTAFYLCASSIRAGGRGEQYFGPGTRLLVL.

In this sample, this clonotype turned up many times. The chain links TRBV7-6 to TRBJ2-7; D is perhaps TRBD1 or TRBD2 (5 bases each). Germline-derived CDR1 and CDR2 are SGHVS and FNYEAQ. V was clipped by 3 bases and J by 6 bases, with 9 bases between them. The CDR3 has 12 amino acids. The CDR3 here is CASSLGTAEQYF. The CDR3 DNA sequence: TGTGCCAGCAGCTTGGGGACCGCCGAGCAGTACTTC.

CDR3 sequence reads: CASSVTGRDTQYF. CDR3 nucleotide sequence: TGTGCCAGCAGCGTAACCGGTCGAGATACGCAGTATTTT. The chain recombines TRBV9 with TRBJ2-3, with D unclear. CDR1 is SGDLS and CDR2 is YYNGEE in the germline V gene. CDR3 length equals 13 residues. The V and J ends lost 1 base and 5 bases respectively, with 8 bases between them.

The rearrangement uses TRBV28 and TRBJ2-7; 8 bases align to TRBD1. This CDR3 has 15 amino acids. J was trimmed by 5 bases and V by 4 bases; bases with no gene match: 10. The germline V gene encodes CDR1 MDHEN and CDR2 SYDVKM. CDR3 amino acids: CASSYIPGGGDEQYF. CDR3 coding DNA: TGTGCCAGCAGTTATATCCCAGGGGGCGGGGACGAGCAGTACTTC.

This clonotype was seen repeatedly, ten times or more. The chain is built from TRBV29-1 and TRBJ1-2; 8 bases are shared with TRBD1. The CDR3 is made up of 12 amino acids. Germline CDR1 is SQVTM and CDR2 is ANQGSEA. The trim removed 5 bases at V and 3 bases at J, leaving 2 bases unmatched. For the CDR3, the DNA is TGCAGCGTTACAGGGGGAGACTATGGCTACACCTTC. Its protein product is CSVTGGDYGYTF.

This clonotype was counted many times. The chain couples TRBV20-1 to TRBJ1-1; D is undetermined. The CDR3 runs 13 residues. CDR1 and CDR2 from the germline V gene are DFQATT and SNEGSKA (reference sequence). The CDR3 sequence is CRGRESMNTEAFF. The CDR3 bases are TGCAGAGGACGGGAGTCCATGAACACTGAAGCTTTCTTT.

This clonotype has ten or more counts. CDR3 amino acids: CASSSDPRDEQFF. The DNA of the CDR3 is TGTGCCAGCAGCTCCGACCCAAGGGATGAGCAGTTCTTC. V gene TRBV5-4 combines with J gene TRBJ2-1; D not resolved. The V and J ends lost 3 bases and 8 bases respectively, with 12 bases between them. The CDR3 loop spans 13 amino acids. Germline assignment: CDR1 SGHNT and CDR2 YYREEE (reference sequence).

In the case of this clonotype: Germline is not matched at one junction end, which may reflect a read error. In DNA form, the CDR3 reads TGCGCCAGCGGTGAGTCGGTAGGGGGGCTCTACAATGAGCAGTTCTTC. Protein sequence: CASGESVGGLYNEQFF. The chain carries TRBV2 and TRBJ2-1, with D tentatively TRBD1 or TRBD2 (6 bases each). The CDR3 spans 16 residues. CDR1 and CDR2 from the germline V gene are SNHLY and FYNNEI.

This clonotype was recorded a few times. The genes are TRBV29-1 and TRBJ1-4; D ambiguous. This CDR3 region has 11 residues. Germline V gene sequence: CDR1 SQVTM, CDR2 ANQGSEA. Trimming took 6 bases from V and 5 from J, leaving 7 bases between them. CDR3 in DNA: TGCAGCGTGGGGTGGAATGAAAAACTGTTTTTT. It translates to CSVGWNEKLFF.

The sample holds many counts of this clonotype. The chain recombines TRBV7-2 with TRBJ2-1; 12 bases match TRBD1. Germline V gene sequence: CDR1 SGHTA, CDR2 FQGNSA. Unmatched junction bases numbered 5, after V lost 8 bases and J lost 9 bases. CDR3 length: 13 amino acids. CDR3 sequence reads: CASSRDRGLEQFF. The CDR3 coding sequence is TGTGCCAGCTCGAGGGACAGGGGGCTTGAGCAGTTCTTC.

The chain is built from TRBV14 and TRBJ1-1, with a weak D call TRBD1 (5 bases). This CDR3 has 16 amino acids. The germline gives CDR1 SGHDN, CDR2 FVKESK. With 1 base removed from V and 0 bases from J, the gap between germline ends came to 12 bases. The CDR3 reads CASSQAWGSVNTEAFF. The CDR3 DNA sequence: TGTGCCAGCAGCCAAGCGTGGGGGAGCGTGAACACTGAAGCTTTCTTT.

V usage is TRBV5-1 and J usage is TRBJ1-3, with 8 bases aligning to TRBD1. Germline loops: CDR1 SGHRS, CDR2 YFSETQ. There are 16 residues in the CDR3. Trimming took 4 bases from V and 0 from J; bases not matched to a gene: 6. This CDR3 is CASSDGQGGSGNTIYF. CDR3 nucleotides: TGCGCCAGCAGCGACGGACAGGGCGGCTCTGGAAACACCATATATTTT. The entire variable domain, with the rest obtained from reference TRBV5-1 and TRBJ1-3, is as follows: KAGVTQTPRYLIKTRGQQVTLSCSPISGHRSVSWYQQTPGQGLQFLFEYFSETQRNKGNFPGRFSGRQFSNSRSEMNVSTLELGDSALYLCASSDGQGGSGNTIYFGEGSWLTVV.

A few counts support this clonotype. V is TRBV9 and J is TRBJ1-2, with D maybe TRBD1 (5 bases). Germline CDR1 SGDLS, CDR2 YYNGEE. Deletions cut 0 bases from V and 4 bases from J, with 10 bases between. The CDR3 sequence is 14 residues long. The CDR3 loop is CASSVGQMGYGYTF. CDR3 coding DNA: TGTGCCAGCAGCGTAGGACAGATGGGCTATGGCTACACCTTC.

The chain has TRBV12-3 or TRBV12-4 and TRBJ2-5, with D maybe TRBD1 (5 bases). Trimming left V 3 bases short and J 3 bases short, with 11 bases between. The CDR3 has 14 amino acids. As DNA, the CDR3 is TGTGCCAGCAGTTTGGGCAGGGCGGAAGAGACCCAGTACTTC. Translated: CASSLGRAEETQYF.

This clonotype was seen only a few times. The rearrangement links TRBV4-1 to TRBJ2-5; possibly TRBD1 for D (6 bases). V lost 0 bases to trimming and J lost 12 bases, with 14 bases between them. CDR1 MGHRA and CDR2 YSYEKL come from the germline V gene. There are 13 residues in the CDR3. DNA for the CDR3: TGCGCCAGCAGCCAAGATAAAAGAACAGGGAAGTACTTC. It yields the protein CASSQDKRTGKYF.